The sequence of this T cell receptor (beta chain) was determined in a study of blood T cell repertoires in COVID-19. At the level of the study: There were acute and convalescent COVID-19 samples, and they came from the United States, Italy and Spain. T cells, B-cell-depleted T cells, or PBMCs provided the cDNA or gDNA that served as material.

Points on this clone: An end of the junction does not agree with germline; a read error may underlie this. Other DNA sequences of this sample code for an identical CDR3.

Authors' processing steps: Cell counts per sample came from amplifying reference gene primers. Measured with immunoSEQ multiplex PCR; TCRdb has only the in-frame clones, and not every one. Clone size and the V and J calls come from that table; the DNA yielded D and trimming. The sample has about 60,000 clones, more than 65% seen once. The sequence was collected from a human donor in a cohort sampled during active COVID-19. The sequencing sample was made of peripheral blood.

CDR3 region: CASSQSGGAREQYF. The CDR3 DNA is TGTGCCAGCAGCCAGAGCGGGGGCGCGCGGGAGCAGTATTTC. The chain has TRBV3-1 (or the pseudogene TRBV3-2) and TRBJ2-7, with 8 bases matching TRBD2. The CDR3 spans 14 residues. CDR1 is LGHDT and CDR2 is YNNKEL in the germline V gene (reference sequence).